This paragraph covers one T cell receptor (beta chain) sequence. No antigen is known for it. Sequencing used cDNA as its template, made by extracting RNA and reverse transcribing it. Clones were read by immunoSEQ multiplex PCR, and TCRdb kept only the in-frame ones, dropping some. The table lists about 120,000 clones, more than 40% of them singletons, with over 15% in the top ten. Lesional scalp punch biopsies and peripheral blood came from alopecia areata patients. The sample belongs to a study of CD8+ T cells in alopecia areata. Study-level background: Treatment comprised oral tofacitinib, 5 to 10 mg twice daily, in treated patients. Study-wide results and caveats: Normal scalp showed lower clonality than lesional scalp, especially alopecia totalis/universalis. Although TCR sharing was seen in mice, sharing across patients was less clear, possibly for HLA-related reasons.

Trimming removed 3 bases at V and 2 bases at J, with 10 bases between. The CDR3 has 14 amino acids. CDR1 MNHEY and CDR2 SVGAGI come from the germline V gene. This clonotype was sampled from a human donor with alopecia areata. This specimen consisted of CD8+ T cells sorted from blood, obtained at week 0. The chain combines TRBV6-5 with TRBJ2-5; possibly TRBD2 for D (5 bases). As DNA, the CDR3 is TGTGCCAGCAGTTATGTCGGGGATCAAGAGACCCAGTACTTC. Protein sequence: CASSYVGDQETQYF.